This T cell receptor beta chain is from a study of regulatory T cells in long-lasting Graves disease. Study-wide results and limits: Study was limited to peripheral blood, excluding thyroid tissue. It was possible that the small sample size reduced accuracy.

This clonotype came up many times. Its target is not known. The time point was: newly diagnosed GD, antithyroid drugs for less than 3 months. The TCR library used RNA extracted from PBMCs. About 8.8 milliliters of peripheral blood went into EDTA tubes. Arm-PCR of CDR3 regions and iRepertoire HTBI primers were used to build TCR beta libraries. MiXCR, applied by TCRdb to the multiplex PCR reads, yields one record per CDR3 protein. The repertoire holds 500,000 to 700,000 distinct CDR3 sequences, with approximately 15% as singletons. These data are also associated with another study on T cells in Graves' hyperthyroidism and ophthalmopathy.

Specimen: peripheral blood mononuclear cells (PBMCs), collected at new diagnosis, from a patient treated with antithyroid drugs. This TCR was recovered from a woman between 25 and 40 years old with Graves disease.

CDR3 in DNA: TGCAGTGCTACAAGGACAATACAAGAGACCCAGTACTTC. This translates into CSATRTIQETQYF. The rearrangement joins TRBV20-1 to TRBJ2-5; D might be TRBD1 (5 bases). CDR1 and CDR2 from the germline V gene are DFQATT and SNEGSKA (reference sequence). The CDR3 is 13 residues long. With 4 bases removed from V and 2 bases from J, the gap between germline ends came to 11 bases.